This entry lists 13 T cell receptor beta chains sequenced from one sample in a study of T cells in localized non-small cell lung cancer. The assay was immunoSEQ multiplex PCR, and TCRdb's table has in-frame clones only and misses some. Seen here are tens of thousands of clones, around 84% observed once, and the top ten hold roughly 9.8%. The sequenced sample was peripheral blood, obtained before any cancer treatment. Receptors originate from a female donor of 60 years or more with stage I lung adenocarcinoma.

This clone appeared a few times. The chain carries TRBV19 and TRBJ1-5; D remains unclear. Per the germline V gene, CDR1 is LNHDA and CDR2 is SQIVND (reference sequence). The CDR3 is 15 amino acids. Trimming shortened V by 1 base and J by 0 bases, and 7 bases separated the two germline ends. CDR3 coding DNA: TGTGCCAGTAGTATAGCAACTCATAGCAATCAGCCCCAGCATTTT. Protein sequence: CASSIATHSNQPQHF.

The genes are TRBV5-1 and TRBJ1-3; no definite D call. Germline V gene sequence: CDR1 SGHRS, CDR2 YFSETQ. The CDR3 extends over 16 amino acids. Trimming took off 2 bases at V and 2 bases at J, with 14 bases between the two ends. CDR3 region: CASSFGPQGAGNTIYF. In DNA, the CDR3 is TGCGCCAGCAGCTTCGGCCCCCAAGGTGCTGGAAACACCATATATTTT.

This clone showed up just once. The germline gene is not matched at one end of the junction; a read error may be the cause. The chain links TRBV19 to TRBJ2-4; 9 bases line up with TRBD2. Germline CDR1 and CDR2: LNHDA and SQIVND (reference sequence). This CDR3 has 15 residues. The CDR3: CASRIAGEAKNIQYF. CDR3 DNA sequence: TGTGCCAGTAGGATAGCGGGAGAGGCCAAAAACATTCAGTACTTC.

This clone came up once. The DNA for the CDR3 is TGTGCCAGCAGCTTGGGCCTCAGCGGCGGGGGCACAGATACGCAGTATTTT. Translating it yields CASSLGLSGGGTDTQYF. This sequence joins TRBV5-8 and TRBJ2-3; D is possibly TRBD2 (6 bases). Trimming stripped 0 bases from V and 1 base from J, with 15 bases between. The CDR3 contains 17 residues. CDR1 and CDR2 from the germline V gene are SGHTS and YDEGEE.

This clone appeared a few times. This chain uses TRBV5-1 with TRBJ2-6; D is perhaps TRBD1 (5 bases). Looked up from germline, CDR1 is SGHRS and CDR2 is YFSETQ. Trimming removed 3 bases from V and 2 bases from J, with 18 bases in between. The CDR3 length is 18 residues. The CDR3 protein is CASSSRQSRRTGANVLTF. DNA for the CDR3: TGCGCCAGCAGCTCCCGACAGTCCCGCAGAACTGGGGCCAACGTCCTGACTTTC.

The V gene is TRBV6-5, the J gene TRBJ2-7, with a possible D match to TRBD1 (6 bases). V shed 5 bases and J shed 4 bases, with 9 bases lying between them. The CDR3 is 12 amino acids. Germline CDR1 reads MNHEY; CDR2 reads SVGAGI. CDR3 loop: CASSVTGYEQYF. The CDR3 nucleotides read TGTGCCAGCAGTGTAACAGGGTACGAGCAGTACTTC.

In this sample, this clone turned up a few times. At one boundary the junction diverges from the germline segment, which might be a read error. CDR3 bases: TGTGCCAGCAACTTGATGCAGGGAGCGAGTTCACCCCTCCACTTT. Encoded protein: CASNLMQGASSPLHF. The chain carries TRBV5-6 and TRBJ1-6; D might be TRBD1 (5 bases). Germline CDR1 is SGHDT and CDR2 is YYEEEE. The CDR3 consists of 15 residues.

The genes are TRBV27 and TRBJ2-1; 10 bases are shared with TRBD2. V was clipped by 3 bases and J by 9 bases; unmatched bases: 5. The CDR3 is 14 amino acids. CDR1 and CDR2 (germline): MNHEY, SMNVEV (reference sequence). The CDR3, as DNA: TGTGCCAGCAGTTTTAAGCGGGAGGGCCCTGAGCAGTTCTTC. Residues: CASSFKREGPEQFF.

This chain links TRBV28 with TRBJ1-4; tentative D call: TRBD1 (5 bases). CDR3 length: 10 amino acids. The V gene's germline CDR1 is MDHEN and CDR2 SYDVKM. Trimming stripped 8 bases from V and 8 bases from J, with 6 bases between. CDR3 region: CASGGEKLFF. The CDR3, as DNA: TGTGCCAGCGGGGGGGAAAAACTGTTTTTT.

The chain employs TRBV19 and TRBJ1-5, with a tentative D call TRBD1 (5 bases). Germline V gene data show CDR1 as LNHDA and CDR2 as SQIVND (reference sequence). Trimming took off 5 bases at V and 6 bases at J, with 11 bases between the two ends. The CDR3 is 13 residues long. CDR3 amino acids: CASSRGWGQPQHF. In DNA, the CDR3 is TGTGCCAGTAGTCGGGGCTGGGGTCAGCCCCAGCATTTT. The entire variable domain, with the rest obtained from reference TRBV19 and TRBJ1-5, is as follows: DGGITQSPKYLFRKEGQNVTLSCEQNLNHDAMYWYRQDPGQGLRLIYYSQIVNDFQKGDIAEGYSVSREKKESFPLTVTSAQKNPTAFYLCASSRGWGQPQHFGDGTRLSIL.

The rearrangement links TRBV5-6 to TRBJ1-1; D might be TRBD1 (5 bases). Trimming took off 0 bases at V and 8 bases at J, with 8 bases between the two ends. The germline gives CDR1 SGHDT, CDR2 YYEEEE. CDR3 length: 12 amino acids. This CDR3 is CASSLAWGEAFF. The CDR3, as DNA: TGTGCCAGCAGCTTGGCCTGGGGGGAAGCTTTCTTT.

This clone was recorded once. The chain uses TRBV4-3 and TRBJ2-7; a weak D match, TRBD1 (6 bases). V lost 0 bases to trimming and J lost 0 bases, with 9 bases between them. This CDR3 has 15 residues. Germline CDR1 reads LGHNA; CDR2 reads YSLEER. This chain's CDR3 is CASSQDRGSSYEQYF. The CDR3 bases are TGCGCCAGCAGCCAAGACAGGGGTAGCTCCTACGAGCAGTACTTC.

The table lists this clone with a count of one. CDR3 bases: TGTGCCAGCAGTCAGACTAGCGGGGCGAACAATGAGCAGTTCTTC. Translating gives CASSQTSGANNEQFF. The chain links TRBV6-6 to TRBJ2-1; 11 bases map to TRBD2. The V gene end was trimmed by 5 bases and the J gene end by 5 bases; junction bases not matched to a gene: 5. CDR1 MNHNY and CDR2 SVGAGI come from the germline V gene (reference sequence). This CDR3 comprises 15 residues.